This T cell receptor beta chain was captured in a study of CD8 T cells in ankylosing spondylitis. Whole-study findings and limits: Disease-associated clonotypes exhibited CD8+ identity and were relatively infrequent in peripheral blood.

Generation of TCR beta libraries employed quantitative 5'-RACE incorporating molecular barcodes. TCRdb recomputed calls from the 5' RACE reads with MiXCR, one row per CDR3 protein. The repertoire has around 250,000 distinct CDR3 sequences, roughly 10% of them found once; the top ten carry 6% to 8%. In the case of this clonotype: Antigen: not known.

This clonotype was sampled from a male donor with ankylosing spondylitis or in good health (not recorded which). The sample taken for sequencing was blood, either unsorted or a sorted T cell fraction (not recorded which).

The CDR3 loop reads CSARLGQDLTYEQYF. The CDR3 bases are TGCAGTGCTAGACTTGGTCAGGACCTCACCTACGAGCAGTACTTC. The chain recombines TRBV20-1 with TRBJ2-7, with D uncertain. The V end was cut by 2 bases, the J end by 2 bases, with 16 bases between. The CDR3 consists of 15 residues. Germline values: CDR1 DFQATT, CDR2 SNEGSKA (reference sequence).